Each of the 22 T cell receptor beta chains below was sequenced from the same sample in a study of beta chain features in type 1 diabetes. Study-wide points: Among all four CD4+ subsets, Type 1 diabetes patients had TCRB CDR3s that were moderately but significantly shorter.

Their antigens remain unidentified. Reverse transcription of all isolated RNA meant that expressed TCRB transcripts were sequenced. Produced via immunoSEQ multiplex PCR; TCRdb's table is partial and in-frame only. The sample consists of about 650,000 clones, roughly 12% of them appearing once. The sequenced sample consisted of naive CD4+ T cells from blood. These receptors were taken from a man aged 25-45 years with type 1 diabetes.

This clone was counted between two and nine times. The chain is built from TRBV7-8 and TRBJ2-3, with D maybe TRBD2 (5 bases). V lost 1 base, J lost 1 base, and 12 bases lay in between. The CDR3 covers 16 residues. CDR1 and CDR2 from the germline V gene are SGHVS and FQNEAQ. In nucleotides, the CDR3 is TGTGCCAGCAGCTTAGAACGAGCGGTGGGCACAGATACGCAGTATTTT. Amino acid sequence: CASSLERAVGTDTQYF.

CDR3 residues: CASSPPTQGAYWNTGELFF. CDR3 DNA sequence: TGTGCCAGCAGCCCCCCAACCCAGGGGGCGTATTGGAACACCGGGGAGCTGTTTTTT. The genes are TRBV7-9 and TRBJ2-2; TRBD1 aligns across 8 bases. CDR1 and CDR2 (germline): SEHNR, FQNEAQ (reference sequence). The CDR3 is 19 residues long. V lost 5 bases and J lost 1; bases outside the gene matches: 15.

The V and J genes are TRBV7-2 and TRBJ2-5; D gene unclear. The CDR3 totals 14 residues. Trimming stripped 5 bases from V and 5 bases from J, with 15 bases between. CDR1 is SGHTA, CDR2 FQGNSA, per germline. CDR3 sequence: CASSAGSLRETQYF. The CDR3 bases are TGTGCCAGCAGCGCTGGATCCTTAAGGGAGACCCAGTACTTC. The complete variable domain, with remaining parts taken from reference TRBV7-2 and TRBJ2-5, reads GAGVSQSPSNKVTEKGKDVELRCDPISGHTALYWYRQSLGQGLEFLIYFQGNSAPDKSGLPSDRFSAERTGGSVSTLTIQRTQQEDSAVYLCASSAGSLRETQYFGPGTRLLVL.

The genes are TRBV7-9 and TRBJ2-5; TRBD1 might be the D (5 bases). The germline V gene has CDR1 SEHNR and CDR2 FQNEAQ (reference sequence). CDR3 length: 15 residues. Trimming shortened V by 5 bases and J by 3 bases, and 16 bases separated the two germline ends. CDR3 sequence: CASSLDRALKETQYF. Written as DNA, the CDR3 is TGTGCCAGCAGCCTAGACAGAGCCCTTAAAGAGACCCAGTACTTC.

The chain uses TRBV6-6 and TRBJ2-7; D gene ambiguous. Trimming shortened V by 5 bases and J by 5 bases, and 13 bases separated the two germline ends. Germline V gene sequence: CDR1 MNHNY, CDR2 SVGAGI (reference sequence). This CDR3 has 13 amino acids. CDR3 residues: CASSTRTDDEQYF. Here the CDR3 DNA reads TGTGCCAGCAGTACCCGGACGGATGACGAGCAGTACTTC.

The CDR3 sequence is CASSAVVADTQYF. In nucleotides, the CDR3 is TGTGCCAGCAGTGCCGTTGTAGCAGATACGCAGTATTTT. This chain connects TRBV25-1 to TRBJ2-3; D gene unclear. CDR1 and CDR2 from the germline V gene are MGHDK and SYGVNS. The CDR3 is 13 amino acids. Between the trimmed V and J ends, which lost 4 bases and 4 bases, there was a span of 9 bases. The full variable domain, rest sourced from reference TRBV25-1 and TRBJ2-3, is EADIYQTPRYLVIGTGKKITLECSQTMGHDKMYWYQQDPGMELHLIHYSYGVNSTEKGDLSSESTVSRIRTEHFPLTLESARPSHTSQYLCASSAVVADTQYFGPGTRLTVL.

This clone was seen more than once but under ten times. The chain links TRBV6-5 to TRBJ2-1; D is ambiguous. This CDR3 is built from 11 residues. Trimming left V 5 bases short and J 5 bases short, with 4 bases between. The germline V gene encodes CDR1 MNHEY and CDR2 SVGAGI. The CDR3 nucleotides are TGTGCCAGCAGTGCCCACAATGAGCAGTTCTTC. Its translation: CASSAHNEQFF.

The chain couples TRBV6-6 to TRBJ1-4, with D maybe TRBD1 (5 bases). V lost 2 bases to trimming and J lost 8 bases, with 18 bases between them. The CDR3 is made up of 16 amino acids. The germline gives CDR1 MNHNY, CDR2 SVGAGI (reference sequence). The CDR3 nucleotides read TGTGCCAGCAGTTACACGTTGACCGGGGGAGGGGAAAAACTGTTTTTT. It encodes CASSYTLTGGGEKLFF.

V and J are TRBV4-3 and TRBJ1-5; D gene ambiguous. The CDR3 is 13 amino acids. Germline CDR1 is LGHNA and CDR2 is YSLEER. V was pared by 0 bases and J by 7 bases, with 7 bases between. The CDR3 coding sequence is TGCGCCAGCAGCCAAGATCTCGACCAGCCCCAGCATTTT. Translated: CASSQDLDQPQHF.

As concerns this clone: Other DNA sequences from this sample encode an identical CDR3 as well. V gene TRBV28 combines with J gene TRBJ2-7; D is unclear. Trimming shortened V by 4 bases and J by 1 base, and 5 bases separated the two germline ends. Per the germline V gene, CDR1 is MDHEN and CDR2 is SYDVKM. The CDR3 loop spans 12 amino acids. The CDR3 protein is CASSSPSYEQYF. The DNA for the CDR3 is TGTGCCAGCAGTTCACCATCCTACGAGCAGTACTTC.

V usage is TRBV4-2 and J usage is TRBJ2-6; D gene ambiguous. Trimming took off 3 bases at V and 4 bases at J, with 10 bases between the two ends. The length of the CDR3 is 15 residues. Looked up from germline, CDR1 is LGHNA and CDR2 is YNFKEQ. CDR3 residues: CASSHDLSGANVLTF. In DNA, the CDR3 is TGTGCCAGCAGCCACGACCTGTCCGGGGCCAACGTCCTGACTTTC.

On this clone itself: Other nucleotide sequences from this sample produce the same CDR3. CDR3 sequence reads: CASSLEANYGYTF. CDR3 nucleotide sequence: TGCGCCAGCAGCTTGGAAGCTAACTATGGCTACACCTTC. The chain couples TRBV5-1 to TRBJ1-2; D remains ambiguous. CDR1 and CDR2 from the germline V gene are SGHRS and YFSETQ. This CDR3 has 13 residues. The V end lost 0 bases, the J end lost 0 bases, and 3 bases lay between the germline ends.

This clone has only a few counts. DNA for the CDR3: TGTGCCAGCAGGCGACAGCAAGAGACCCAGTACTTC. Protein product: CASRRQQETQYF. The V and J genes are TRBV5-6 and TRBJ2-5, with a weak D call TRBD1 (5 bases). CDR3 length: 12 amino acids. From germline, CDR1 is SGHDT and CDR2 YYEEEE. The ends were cut back, 5 bases at V and 2 bases at J, with 7 bases in the middle.

V usage is TRBV6-5 and J usage is TRBJ2-7, with 9 nucleotides matching TRBD1. CDR3 length: 14 amino acids. CDR1 MNHEY and CDR2 SVGAGI come from the germline V gene. Trimming took 7 bases from V and 4 from J; bases not matched to a gene: 8. CDR3 sequence reads: CASTFTQGAYEQYF. The CDR3 nucleotides read TGTGCCAGCACCTTTACACAGGGGGCATACGAGCAGTACTTC.

This clone was recorded a few times. This sequence joins TRBV7-9 and TRBJ1-6; D perhaps matches TRBD1 (5 bases). Germline CDR1 and CDR2: SEHNR and FQNEAQ (reference sequence). This CDR3 region has 15 residues. V was clipped by 2 bases and J by 8 bases, with 13 bases between them. This CDR3 reads CASSLRGGGDSPLHF. In nucleotides, the CDR3 is TGTGCCAGCAGCTTACGGGGCGGAGGGGATTCACCCCTCCACTTT.

This clone turned up a few times. Here the CDR3 DNA reads TGCGCCAGCAGTTCCACTAACACCGGGGAGCTGTTTTTT. Its translation is CASSSTNTGELFF. The chain combines TRBV10-1 with TRBJ2-2; the D is unclear. CDR1 and CDR2 from the germline V gene are WNHNN and SYGVQD (reference sequence). Trimming took off 5 bases at V and 2 bases at J, with 6 bases between the two ends. The CDR3 sequence is 13 residues long.

This chain joins TRBV5-1 and TRBJ2-4; weak D call: TRBD1 (6 bases). The CDR3 covers 19 residues. Trimming removed 2 bases from V and 0 bases from J, with 21 bases in between. Germline V gene data show CDR1 as SGHRS and CDR2 as YFSETQ. CDR3: CASSFISRTDELAKNIQYF. The CDR3 DNA sequence: TGCGCCAGCAGCTTTATAAGTCGGACAGACGAACTAGCCAAAAACATTCAGTACTTC.

This clone was picked up a small number of times. The sample contains more than one DNA sequence encoding this CDR3. This rearrangement joins TRBV9 to TRBJ2-1, with D perhaps given as TRBD1 or TRBD2 (5 bases each). V shed 2 bases and J shed 0 bases, with 9 bases lying between them. Germline V gene data show CDR1 as SGDLS and CDR2 as YYNGEE. This CDR3 contains 15 residues. The DNA of the CDR3 is TGTGCCAGCAGCGTGGGGGATCGCTCCTACAATGAGCAGTTCTTC. Protein product: CASSVGDRSYNEQFF.

CDR3 DNA: TGTGCCAGCATCGGTCAAGCGGGGGGGTGGAATGAGCAGTTCTTC. Its translation is CASIGQAGGWNEQFF. This sequence joins TRBV6-6 and TRBJ2-1; the match to TRBD2 covers 10 bases. This CDR3 is built from 15 residues. Per the germline V gene, CDR1 is MNHNY and CDR2 is SVGAGI (reference sequence). With V trimmed by 7 bases and J by 7 bases, 10 bases remained unmatched.

In its sample, this clone was seen a few times. This chain uses TRBV5-1 with TRBJ1-6; TRBD1 matches 8 bases. Germline values: CDR1 SGHRS, CDR2 YFSETQ. CDR3 length: 15 amino acids. V trimming: 3 bases; J trimming: 8 bases; junction bases outside the gene matches: 7. CDR3: CASSSSDRVDSPLHF. The CDR3 DNA is TGCGCCAGCAGCTCCTCGGACAGGGTTGATTCACCCCTCCACTTT.

This clone appeared a few times. V and J are TRBV19 and TRBJ2-2; TRBD1 or TRBD2 may be the D gene (5 bases each). Germline assignment: CDR1 LNHDA and CDR2 SQIVND (reference sequence). The V end lost 4 bases, the J end lost 1 base, and 7 bases lay between the germline ends. The CDR3 length is 14 residues. DNA of the CDR3: TGTGCCAGTAGTACGGGACGGAACACCGGGGAGCTGTTTTTT. This encodes CASSTGRNTGELFF.

This rearrangement joins TRBV9 to TRBJ1-2, with D possibly matching TRBD1 (5 bases). Trimming removed 0 bases at V and 6 bases at J, with 18 bases between. The germline V gene has CDR1 SGDLS and CDR2 YYNGEE. The CDR3 is 16 residues long. CDR3 in DNA: TGTGCCAGCAGCGTAGCTCAGGACATCGTCCTCGATGGCTACACCTTC. Protein sequence: CASSVAQDIVLDGYTF.